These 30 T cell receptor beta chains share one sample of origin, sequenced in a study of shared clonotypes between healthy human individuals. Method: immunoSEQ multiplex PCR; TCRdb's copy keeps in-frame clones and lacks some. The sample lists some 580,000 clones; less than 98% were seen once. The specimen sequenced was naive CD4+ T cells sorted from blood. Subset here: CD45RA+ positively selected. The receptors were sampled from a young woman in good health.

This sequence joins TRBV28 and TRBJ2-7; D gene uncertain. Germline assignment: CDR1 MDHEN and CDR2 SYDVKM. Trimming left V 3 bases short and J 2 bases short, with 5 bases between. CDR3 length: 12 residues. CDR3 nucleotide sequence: TGTGCCAGCAGTTTTATCCCCTACGAGCAGTACTTC. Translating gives CASSFIPYEQYF.

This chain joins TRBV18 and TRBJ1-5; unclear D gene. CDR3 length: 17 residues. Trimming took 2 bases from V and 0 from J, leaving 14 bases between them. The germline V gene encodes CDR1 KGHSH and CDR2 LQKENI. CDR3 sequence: CASSPFQRGNSNQPQHF. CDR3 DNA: TGTGCCAGCTCACCATTTCAGAGAGGAAATAGCAATCAGCCCCAGCATTTT.

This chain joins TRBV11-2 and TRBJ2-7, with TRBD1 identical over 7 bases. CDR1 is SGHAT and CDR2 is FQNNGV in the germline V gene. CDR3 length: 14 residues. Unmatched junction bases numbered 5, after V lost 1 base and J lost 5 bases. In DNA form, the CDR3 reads TGTGCCAGCAGCTTAGCCGTACAGGGGAACGAGCAGTACTTC. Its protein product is CASSLAVQGNEQYF. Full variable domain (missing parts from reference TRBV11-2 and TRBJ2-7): EAGVAQSPRYKIIEKRQSVAFWCNPISGHATLYWYQQILGQGPKLLIQFQNNGVVDDSQLPKDRFSAERLKGVDSTLKIQPAKLEDSAVYLCASSLAVQGNEQYFGPGTRLTVT.

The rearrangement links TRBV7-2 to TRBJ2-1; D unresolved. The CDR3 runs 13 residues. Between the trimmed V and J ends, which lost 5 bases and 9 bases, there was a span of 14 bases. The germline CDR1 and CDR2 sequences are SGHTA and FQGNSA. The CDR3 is CASSRGSVGEQFF. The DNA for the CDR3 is TGTGCCAGCAGCCGTGGGTCCGTCGGTGAGCAGTTCTTC.

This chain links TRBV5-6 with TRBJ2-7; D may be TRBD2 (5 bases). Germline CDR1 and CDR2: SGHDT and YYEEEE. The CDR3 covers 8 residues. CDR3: CASSPREV. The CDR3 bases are TGTGCCAGCAGCCCTAGGGAGGTC.

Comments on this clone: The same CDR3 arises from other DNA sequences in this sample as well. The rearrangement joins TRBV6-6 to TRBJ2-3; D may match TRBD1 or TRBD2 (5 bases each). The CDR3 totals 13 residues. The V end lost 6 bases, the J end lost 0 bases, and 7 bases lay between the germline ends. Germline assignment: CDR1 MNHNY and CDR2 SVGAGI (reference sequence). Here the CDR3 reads CASRRDSTDTQYF. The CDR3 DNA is TGTGCCAGCAGACGGGACAGCACAGATACGCAGTATTTT.

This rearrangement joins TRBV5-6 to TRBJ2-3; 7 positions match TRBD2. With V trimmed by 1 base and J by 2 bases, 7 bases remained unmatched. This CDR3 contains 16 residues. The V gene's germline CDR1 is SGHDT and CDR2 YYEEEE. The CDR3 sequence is CASSLRGGLHTDTQYF. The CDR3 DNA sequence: TGTGCCAGCAGCTTGCGCGGGGGATTGCACACAGATACGCAGTATTTT. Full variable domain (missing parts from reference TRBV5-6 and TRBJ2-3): DAGVTQSPTHLIKTRGQQVTLRCSPKSGHDTVSWYQQALGQGPQFIFQYYEEEERQRGNFPDRFSGHQFPNYSSELNVNALLLGDSALYLCASSLRGGLHTDTQYFGPGTRLTVL.

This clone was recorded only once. This CDR3 is CASLNPTGNEKLFF. The CDR3 nucleotides are TGTGCCAGCCTGAATCCGACAGGCAATGAAAAACTGTTTTTT. V usage is TRBV2 and J usage is TRBJ1-4; a possible D gene is TRBD1 (6 bases). Germline CDR1 SNHLY, CDR2 FYNNEI. The CDR3 runs to 14 residues. V was trimmed by 8 bases and J by 5 bases, leaving 15 bases between them.

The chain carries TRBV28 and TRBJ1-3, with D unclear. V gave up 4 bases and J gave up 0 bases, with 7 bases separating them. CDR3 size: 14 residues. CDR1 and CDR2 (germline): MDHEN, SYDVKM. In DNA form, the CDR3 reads TGTGCCAGCAGTTCTGGTTTCTCTGGAAACACCATATATTTT. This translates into CASSSGFSGNTIYF.

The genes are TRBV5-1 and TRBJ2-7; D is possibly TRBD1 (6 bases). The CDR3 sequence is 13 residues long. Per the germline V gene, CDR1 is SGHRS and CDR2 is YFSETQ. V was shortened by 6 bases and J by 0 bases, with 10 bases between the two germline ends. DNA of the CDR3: TGCGCCAGCACCCAGGGGTCCTCCTACGAGCAGTACTTC. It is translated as CASTQGSSYEQYF.

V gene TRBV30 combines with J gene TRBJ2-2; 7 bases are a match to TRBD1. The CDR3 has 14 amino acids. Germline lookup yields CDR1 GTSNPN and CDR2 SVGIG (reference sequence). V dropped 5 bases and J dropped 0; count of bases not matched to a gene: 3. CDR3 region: CAWAGTANTGELFF. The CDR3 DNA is TGTGCCTGGGCCGGGACAGCGAACACCGGGGAGCTGTTTTTT.

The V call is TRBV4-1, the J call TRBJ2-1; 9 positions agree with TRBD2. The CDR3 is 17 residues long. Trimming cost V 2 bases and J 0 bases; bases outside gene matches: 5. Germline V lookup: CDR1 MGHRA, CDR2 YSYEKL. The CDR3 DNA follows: TGCGCCAGCAGCCAACCCCTAGCGGGAAACTCCTACAATGAGCAGTTCTTC. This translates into CASSQPLAGNSYNEQFF.

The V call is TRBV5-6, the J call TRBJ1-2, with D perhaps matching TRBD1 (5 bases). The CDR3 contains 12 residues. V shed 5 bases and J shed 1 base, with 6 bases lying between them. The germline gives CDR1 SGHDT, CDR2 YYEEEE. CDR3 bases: TGTGCCAGCAGTCAGGGTAACTATGGCTACACCTTC. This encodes CASSQGNYGYTF.

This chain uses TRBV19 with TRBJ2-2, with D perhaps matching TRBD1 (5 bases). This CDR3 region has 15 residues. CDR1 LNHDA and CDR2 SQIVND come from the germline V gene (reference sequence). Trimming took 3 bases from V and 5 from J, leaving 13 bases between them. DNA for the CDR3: TGTGCCAGTAGTATTAGTTCAGGGTTGACCGGGGAGCTGTTTTTT. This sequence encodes CASSISSGLTGELFF. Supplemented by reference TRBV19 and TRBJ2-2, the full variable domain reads DGGITQSPKYLFRKEGQNVTLSCEQNLNHDAMYWYRQDPGQGLRLIYYSQIVNDFQKGDIAEGYSVSREKKESFPLTVTSAQKNPTAFYLCASSISSGLTGELFFGEGSRLTVL.

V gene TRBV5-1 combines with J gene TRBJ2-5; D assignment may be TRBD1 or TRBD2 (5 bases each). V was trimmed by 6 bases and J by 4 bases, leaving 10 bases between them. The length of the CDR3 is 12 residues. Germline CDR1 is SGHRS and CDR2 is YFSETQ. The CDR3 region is CASNGGTETQYF. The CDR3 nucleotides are TGCGCCAGCAATGGGGGAACAGAGACCCAGTACTTC.

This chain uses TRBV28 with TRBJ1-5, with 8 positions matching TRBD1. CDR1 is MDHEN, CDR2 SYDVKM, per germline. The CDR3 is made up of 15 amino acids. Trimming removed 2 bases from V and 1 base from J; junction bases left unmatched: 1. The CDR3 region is CASSLQGASNQPQHF. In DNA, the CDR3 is TGTGCCAGCAGTTTACAGGGGGCGAGCAATCAGCCCCAGCATTTT.

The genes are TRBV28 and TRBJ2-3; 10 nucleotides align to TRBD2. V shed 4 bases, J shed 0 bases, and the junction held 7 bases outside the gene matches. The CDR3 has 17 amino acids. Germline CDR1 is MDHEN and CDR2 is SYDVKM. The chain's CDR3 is CASSSFRTSGSTDTQYF. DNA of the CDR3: TGTGCCAGCAGTTCATTCCGGACTAGCGGAAGCACAGATACGCAGTATTTT.

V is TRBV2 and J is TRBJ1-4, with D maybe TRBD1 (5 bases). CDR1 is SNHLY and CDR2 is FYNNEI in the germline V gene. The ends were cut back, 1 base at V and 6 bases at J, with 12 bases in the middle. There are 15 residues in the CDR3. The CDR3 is CASSEGGARDEKLFF. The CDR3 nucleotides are TGTGCCAGCAGTGAAGGAGGGGCTCGAGATGAAAAACTGTTTTTT.

The CDR3, as DNA: TGTGCCAGCAGCACTACAGGGATTAATCAGCCCCAGCATTTT. Translation: CASSTTGINQPQHF. The chain couples TRBV6-5 to TRBJ1-5; the D gene is possibly TRBD1 (6 bases). This CDR3 has 14 amino acids. Germline V gene sequence: CDR1 MNHEY, CDR2 SVGAGI. Trimming removed 6 bases at V and 4 bases at J, with 13 bases between.

CDR3: CASRPGTSGSYEQYF. The DNA for the CDR3 is TGTGCCAGCAGACCCGGGACTAGCGGCTCCTACGAGCAGTACTTC. This sequence joins TRBV27 and TRBJ2-5, with 11 bases that match TRBD2. The J call is in doubt because the DNA end fits TRBJ2-7 better. This CDR3 region has 15 residues. In germline, CDR1 is MNHEY, CDR2 SMNVEV (reference sequence).

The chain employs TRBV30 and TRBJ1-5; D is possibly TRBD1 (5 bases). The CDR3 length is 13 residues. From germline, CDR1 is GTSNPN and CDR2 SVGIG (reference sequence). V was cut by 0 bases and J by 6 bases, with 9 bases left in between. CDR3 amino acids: CAWSVGESQPQHF. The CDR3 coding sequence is TGTGCCTGGAGTGTAGGGGAAAGTCAGCCCCAGCATTTT.

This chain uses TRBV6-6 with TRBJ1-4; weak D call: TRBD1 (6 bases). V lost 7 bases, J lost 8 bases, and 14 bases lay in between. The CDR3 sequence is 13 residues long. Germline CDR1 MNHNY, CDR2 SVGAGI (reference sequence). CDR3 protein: CASTKEGDEKLFF. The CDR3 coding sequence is TGTGCCAGCACCAAGGAGGGGGACGAAAAACTGTTTTTT.

CDR3 residues: CASSKRSTNYGYTF. The CDR3 DNA follows: TGTGCCAGCAGCAAGCGTTCCACGAACTATGGCTACACCTTC. This chain joins TRBV7-9 and TRBJ1-2, with D unresolved. The germline gives CDR1 SEHNR, CDR2 FQNEAQ (reference sequence). The CDR3 totals 14 residues. Trimming took off 5 bases at V and 2 bases at J, with 12 bases between the two ends.

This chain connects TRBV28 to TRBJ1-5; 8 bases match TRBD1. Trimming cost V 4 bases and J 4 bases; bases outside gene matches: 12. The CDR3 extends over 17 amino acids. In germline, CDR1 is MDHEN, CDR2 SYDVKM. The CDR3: CASSSNTGGIVNQPQHF. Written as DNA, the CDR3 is TGTGCCAGCAGTTCCAATACAGGGGGAATCGTTAATCAGCCCCAGCATTTT.

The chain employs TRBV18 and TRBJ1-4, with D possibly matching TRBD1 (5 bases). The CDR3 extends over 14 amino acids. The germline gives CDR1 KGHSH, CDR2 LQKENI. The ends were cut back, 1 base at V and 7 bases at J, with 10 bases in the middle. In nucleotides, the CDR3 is TGTGCCAGCTCACCACGCGACAGCTCTGAAAAACTGTTTTTT. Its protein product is CASSPRDSSEKLFF. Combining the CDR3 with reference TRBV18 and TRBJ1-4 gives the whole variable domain NAGVMQNPRHLVRRRGQEARLRCSPMKGHSHVYWYRQLPEEGLKFMVYLQKENIIDESGMPKERFSAEFPKEGPSILRIQQVVRGDSAAYFCASSPRDSSEKLFFGSGTQLSVL.

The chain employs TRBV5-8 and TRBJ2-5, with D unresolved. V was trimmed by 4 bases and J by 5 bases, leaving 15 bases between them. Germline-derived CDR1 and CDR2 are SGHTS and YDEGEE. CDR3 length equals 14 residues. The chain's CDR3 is CASSRESPVETQYF. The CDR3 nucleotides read TGTGCCAGCAGCAGGGAATCTCCGGTTGAGACCCAGTACTTC. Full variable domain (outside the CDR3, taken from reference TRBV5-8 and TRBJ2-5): EAGVTQSPTHLIKTRGQQATLRCSPISGHTSVYWYQQALGLGLQFLLWYDEGEERNRGNFPPRFSGRQFPNYSSELNVNALELEDSALYLCASSRESPVETQYFGPGTRLLVL.

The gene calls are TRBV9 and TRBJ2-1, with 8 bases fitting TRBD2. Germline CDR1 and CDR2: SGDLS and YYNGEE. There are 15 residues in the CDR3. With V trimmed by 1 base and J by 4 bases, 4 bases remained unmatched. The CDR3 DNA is TGTGCCAGCAGCGTATCGGGAGGGCCTTACAATGAGCAGTTCTTC. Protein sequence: CASSVSGGPYNEQFF.

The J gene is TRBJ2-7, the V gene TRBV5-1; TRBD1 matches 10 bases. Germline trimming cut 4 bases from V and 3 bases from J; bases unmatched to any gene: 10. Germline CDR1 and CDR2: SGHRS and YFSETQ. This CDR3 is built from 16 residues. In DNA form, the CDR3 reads TGCGCCAGCAGCCCGCTGACAGGGGGCGGGTTCTACGAGCAGTACTTC. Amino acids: CASSPLTGGGFYEQYF.

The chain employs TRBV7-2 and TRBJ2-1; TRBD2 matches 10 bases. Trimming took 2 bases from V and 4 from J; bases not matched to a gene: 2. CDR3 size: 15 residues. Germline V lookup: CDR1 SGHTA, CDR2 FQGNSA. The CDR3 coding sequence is TGTGCCAGCAGCTTAACTAGCGGGACTTACAATGAGCAGTTCTTC. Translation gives CASSLTSGTYNEQFF.

The CDR3 sequence: CASSLERVAYEQYF. The CDR3 DNA reads as TGTGCCAGCAGCTTAGAAAGAGTCGCCTACGAGCAGTACTTC. V usage is TRBV11-2 and J usage is TRBJ2-7, with unresolved D. Germline values: CDR1 SGHAT, CDR2 FQNNGV. V was trimmed by 0 bases and J by 2 bases, leaving 8 bases between them. CDR3 length: 14 residues.